Each of the 12 T cell receptor beta chains below was sequenced from the same sample in a study of shared clonotypes between healthy human individuals. The table came from immunoSEQ multiplex PCR; TCRdb's copy has only in-frame clones and leaves some out. There are around 1.6 million clones in the sample; nearly 99% occur only once, and 0.45% lies in the top ten. Sequenced material: naive CD4+ T cells sorted from blood. Subset indicated: CD45RA+ positively selected. The receptor set was obtained from a man between 25 and 39 years old in good health.

The chain joins TRBV11-2 to TRBJ1-2; D gene uncertain. The CDR3 totals 14 residues. Germline CDR1 is SGHAT and CDR2 is FQNNGV. V gave up 1 base and J gave up 4 bases, with 10 bases separating them. CDR3 DNA sequence: TGTGCCAGCAGCTTAGCGGGTCTCTCCTATGGCTACACCTTC. It is translated as CASSLAGLSYGYTF.

The chain recombines TRBV19 with TRBJ2-2, with unresolved D. CDR1 and CDR2 (germline): LNHDA, SQIVND (reference sequence). Trimming pared 3 bases from V and 4 bases from J, leaving 9 bases between. The CDR3 is made up of 14 amino acids. The CDR3 DNA reads as TGTGCCAGTAGTATTACGGCAGTCACCGGGGAGCTGTTTTTT. This gives the protein CASSITAVTGELFF.

This chain uses TRBV29-1 with TRBJ2-7; D remains unclear. The germline V gene has CDR1 SQVTM and CDR2 ANQGSEA. The CDR3 consists of 11 residues. V lost 3 bases and J lost 1, with 4 bases in between. CDR3 in amino acids: CSVDMSYEQYF. CDR3 sequence (DNA): TGCAGCGTTGACATGTCCTACGAGCAGTACTTC.

The chain couples TRBV7-9 to TRBJ2-4; 7 bases align to TRBD1. The ends lost 5 bases at V and 1 base at J; junction bases unmatched: 14. Looked up from germline, CDR1 is SEHNR and CDR2 is FQNEAQ (reference sequence). The CDR3 has 18 amino acids. CDR3: CASSPYRGHVLAKNIQYF. CDR3 nucleotides: TGTGCCAGCAGCCCCTACAGGGGACACGTATTGGCCAAAAACATTCAGTACTTC.

V usage is TRBV29-1 and J usage is TRBJ1-4, with D possibly matching TRBD1 (6 bases). This CDR3 contains 15 residues. Germline CDR1 SQVTM, CDR2 ANQGSEA. V was cut by 6 bases and J by 3 bases, with 17 bases left in between. The CDR3, as DNA: TGCAGCGTCGCCCTCCAGGGGTTCTCTAATGAAAAACTGTTTTTT. Its protein is CSVALQGFSNEKLFF.

This rearrangement joins TRBV9 to TRBJ1-3; D is undetermined. CDR3 length equals 14 residues. V was cut by 0 bases and J by 4 bases, with 8 bases left in between. Germline V gene sequence: CDR1 SGDLS, CDR2 YYNGEE. This chain's CDR3 is CASSVAVRGNTIYF. In DNA form, the CDR3 reads TGTGCCAGCAGCGTAGCTGTCAGGGGAAACACCATATATTTT.

The rearrangement links TRBV6-1 to TRBJ1-4; perhaps TRBD1 as D (5 bases). The CDR3 sequence is 15 residues long. Germline V gives CDR1 MNHNS, CDR2 SASEGT. Trimming shortened V by 6 bases and J by 5 bases, and 16 bases separated the two germline ends. This chain's CDR3 is CASRDYGTVNEKLFF. CDR3 DNA sequence: TGTGCCAGCAGGGATTATGGGACGGTGAATGAAAAACTGTTTTTT.

The chain has TRBV28 and TRBJ2-1; TRBD1 is a possible D gene (5 bases). The germline V and J ends were trimmed by 3 bases and 3 bases, with 9 bases remaining between them. This CDR3 spans 14 amino acids. The germline V gene has CDR1 MDHEN and CDR2 SYDVKM. CDR3 region: CASSLDKYYNEQFF. The CDR3 bases are TGTGCCAGCAGTTTGGACAAGTACTACAATGAGCAGTTCTTC.

This rearrangement joins TRBV20-1 to TRBJ2-4, with 10 bases fitting TRBD1. V gave up 4 bases and J gave up 16 bases; unmatched junction bases: 7. This CDR3 region has 11 residues. Germline lookup yields CDR1 DFQATT and CDR2 SNEGSKA (reference sequence). The CDR3 spells CSATLGQGPYF. CDR3 nucleotides: TGCAGTGCTACTCTGGGACAGGGGCCCTACTTC.

The chain links TRBV12-5 to TRBJ2-7; 7 bases agree with TRBD1. The germline V gene encodes CDR1 LGHNT and CDR2 FRNRAP. Trimming cost V 1 base and J 0 bases; bases outside gene matches: 9. This CDR3 has 17 amino acids. The CDR3 region is CASGLGSGTAFSYEQYF. CDR3 DNA sequence: TGTGCTAGTGGTTTGGGATCCGGGACAGCGTTCTCCTACGAGCAGTACTTC. The whole variable domain, filled in from reference TRBV12-5 and TRBJ2-7, reads DARVTQTPRHKVTEMGQEVTMRCQPILGHNTVFWYRQTMMQGLELLAYFRNRAPLDDSGMPKDRFSAEMPDATLATLKIQPSEPRDSAVYFCASGLGSGTAFSYEQYFGPGTRLTVT.

The rearrangement joins TRBV29-1 to TRBJ2-1; TRBD1 aligns across 9 bases. Per germline, CDR1 SQVTM and CDR2 ANQGSEA. There are 14 residues in the CDR3. The trim removed 6 bases at V and 6 bases at J, leaving 9 bases unmatched. CDR3 in DNA: TGCAGCGTGACCGACAGGGGGGTTTTCAATGAGCAGTTCTTC. It specifies CSVTDRGVFNEQFF.

CDR3 coding DNA: TGCGCCAGCAGCCAAGCATCGACTAGTTACACAGATACGCAGTATTTT. Its translation is CASSQASTSYTDTQYF. J is TRBJ2-3 and V is TRBV4-3; possibly TRBD2 for D (6 bases). In germline, CDR1 is LGHNA, CDR2 YSLEER. This CDR3 has 16 amino acids. The V and J ends lost 1 base and 2 bases respectively, with 13 bases between them.